What follows are 20 T cell receptor beta chains derived from one specimen sequenced in a study of cytomegalovirus exposure and HLA in healthy donors. Primers: 60 Vbeta forward and 13 Jbeta reverse. Libraries were prepared by immunoSEQ multiplex PCR; TCRdb keeps only in-frame clonotypes and omits some of them. The sample records approximately 110,000 clones, 74% being singletons. The sample consisted of PBMCs. These receptors came from a man aged 25 to 45 in good health and CMV-seropositive.

The rearrangement links TRBV7-9 to TRBJ1-2; 12 nucleotides match TRBD1. The CDR3 totals 13 residues. CDR1 and CDR2 from the germline V gene are SEHNR and FQNEAQ (reference sequence). With V trimmed by 5 bases and J by 7 bases, 2 bases remained unmatched. CDR3 DNA: TGTGCCAGCAGCGGGGACAGGGGGCGTGGCTACACCTTC. Its translation: CASSGDRGRGYTF.

The chain recombines TRBV7-3 with TRBJ2-3, with 9 bases fitting TRBD1. Germline values: CDR1 SGHTA, CDR2 FQGTGA. The V gene end was trimmed by 5 bases and the J gene end by 4 bases; junction bases not matched to a gene: 4. This CDR3 has 14 amino acids. As DNA, the CDR3 is TGTGCCAGCAGCCGGGACAGGGTCCCAGATACGCAGTATTTT. It is translated as CASSRDRVPDTQYF.

The CDR3 sequence is CASSERTGLTSGYTF. DNA of the CDR3: TGCGCCAGCAGCGAGAGGACAGGTCTTACCTCCGGCTACACCTTC. J is TRBJ1-2 and V is TRBV5-1, with 7 bases fitting TRBD1. V shed 4 bases, J shed 8 bases, and the junction held 14 bases outside the gene matches. The CDR3 extends over 15 amino acids. Germline V CDR1 and CDR2: SGHRS, YFSETQ.

This clone came up once. J is TRBJ2-6 and V is TRBV2; D is perhaps TRBD1 (6 bases). CDR3 length: 15 residues. Germline V CDR1 and CDR2: SNHLY, FYNNEI. V was pared by 5 bases and J by 4 bases, with 12 bases between. The CDR3 nucleotides read TGTGCCAGCAGTCAACAGGGCCAGGGGGCCAACGTCCTGACTTTC. The encoded protein is CASSQQGQGANVLTF.

The chain uses TRBV7-9 and TRBJ2-3; possibly TRBD1 for D (5 bases). Germline CDR1 is SEHNR and CDR2 is FQNEAQ (reference sequence). CDR3 length: 14 residues. V dropped 3 bases and J dropped 0 bases, with 7 bases sitting between them. The DNA for the CDR3 is TGTGCCAGCAGCTTCAGGGTTAGCACAGATACGCAGTATTTT. This encodes CASSFRVSTDTQYF.

The chain carries TRBV6-1 and TRBJ2-1, with TRBD1 matching 12 bases. The germline V gene has CDR1 MNHNS and CDR2 SASEGT. The CDR3 is 15 residues long. The CDR3 sequence is CAISRDRGLGNEQFF. DNA for the CDR3: TGTGCAATATCCCGGGACAGGGGGCTTGGGAATGAGCAGTTCTTC.

The chain couples TRBV5-1 to TRBJ2-7, with 9 bases aligning to TRBD1. The CDR3 covers 14 residues. V lost 4 bases and J lost 1; bases outside the gene matches: 3. Germline CDR1 SGHRS, CDR2 YFSETQ. The CDR3 spells CASSRDRASYEQYF. DNA of the CDR3: TGCGCCAGCAGCCGGGACAGGGCTTCCTACGAGCAGTACTTC.

The chain combines TRBV9 with TRBJ1-3; 7 positions match TRBD1. The CDR3 runs to 13 residues. From germline, CDR1 is SGDLS and CDR2 YYNGEE. With V trimmed by 4 bases and J by 7 bases, 5 bases remained unmatched. This CDR3 reads CASSTRDSNTIYF. The CDR3 coding sequence is TGTGCCAGCAGCACCCGGGACAGCAACACCATATATTTT.

The chain employs TRBV10-1 and TRBJ1-1, with D possibly being TRBD1 (6 bases). Germline V gene data show CDR1 as WNHNN and CDR2 as SYGVQD (reference sequence). V lost 0 bases to trimming and J lost 5 bases, with 13 bases between them. CDR3 length: 15 amino acids. This CDR3 reads CASSESGRGDTEAFF. The CDR3, as DNA: TGCGCCAGCAGTGAGTCGGGCAGGGGTGATACTGAAGCTTTCTTT.

The V gene is TRBV30, the J gene TRBJ2-7; 9 bases map to TRBD1. This CDR3 is 15 amino acids long. The germline gives CDR1 GTSNPN, CDR2 SVGIG (reference sequence). After removal of 0 bases from V and 6 bases from J, the junction contained 9 bases not matched to a gene. In DNA form, the CDR3 reads TGTGCCTGGAGTGTTATGAAACAGGGGGCGGGCGAGCAGTACTTC. This sequence encodes CAWSVMKQGAGEQYF.

The CDR3 nucleotides read TGTGCCAGTAGAATGACAGATAATCAGCCCCAGCATTTT. Encoded protein: CASRMTDNQPQHF. The genes are TRBV28 and TRBJ1-5; weak D call: TRBD1 (5 bases). Germline CDR1 MDHEN, CDR2 SYDVKM. The CDR3 covers 13 residues. V gave up 9 bases and J gave up 4 bases, with 13 bases separating them.

Only a few counts were recorded for this clone. V and J are TRBV7-9 and TRBJ1-3; TRBD1 might be the D (6 bases). The CDR3 sequence is 14 residues long. From germline, CDR1 is SEHNR and CDR2 FQNEAQ (reference sequence). V lost 2 bases, J lost 2 bases, and 7 bases lay in between. CDR3 residues: CASSLRTAGNTIYF. The DNA of the CDR3 is TGTGCCAGCAGCTTAAGGACAGCTGGAAACACCATATATTTT.

The count of this clone is one. Mismatch with germline at one junction end may stem from a read error. The rearrangement links TRBV7-9 to TRBJ1-2; the D is unclear. CDR1 is SEHNR and CDR2 is FQNEAQ in the germline V gene (reference sequence). This CDR3 has 13 residues. The DNA of the CDR3 is TGTGCCAGCAGCCAAGAGAATAACTATGGCTACCCCTTC. Translated: CASSQENNYGYPF.

The chain links TRBV5-1 to TRBJ2-3; no clear D gene. V shed 0 bases and J shed 4 bases, with 9 bases lying between them. The length of the CDR3 is 14 residues. Germline values: CDR1 SGHRS, CDR2 YFSETQ. The chain's CDR3 is CASSLEAIADTQYF. CDR3 DNA: TGCGCCAGCAGCTTGGAAGCGATTGCAGATACGCAGTATTTT. Drawing the rest from reference TRBV5-1 and TRBJ2-3, the complete variable domain is KAGVTQTPRYLIKTRGQQVTLSCSPISGHRSVSWYQQTPGQGLQFLFEYFSETQRNKGNFPGRFSGRQFSNSRSEMNVSTLELGDSALYLCASSLEAIADTQYFGPGTRLTVL.

This chain connects TRBV10-3 to TRBJ1-1; 10 nucleotides match TRBD1. CDR1 ENHRY and CDR2 SYGVKD come from the germline V gene. V trimming: 8 bases; J trimming: 4 bases; junction bases outside the gene matches: 7. The CDR3 spans 14 residues. The CDR3 loop reads CAILGQGRGTEAFF. CDR3 coding DNA: TGTGCCATCTTGGGACAGGGGAGGGGCACTGAAGCTTTCTTT.

The chain is built from TRBV12-5 and TRBJ2-5, with 10 bases lining up with TRBD1. V was pared by 2 bases and J by 3 bases, with 3 bases of the junction left unmatched. CDR3 size: 15 residues. Germline assignment: CDR1 LGHNT and CDR2 FRNRAP. The CDR3 reads CASGLFGTGEETQYF. The CDR3 DNA reads TGTGCTAGTGGTTTGTTTGGGACAGGGGAAGAGACCCAGTACTTC.

The gene calls are TRBV2 and TRBJ1-2, with 7 bases matching TRBD1. The length of the CDR3 is 15 residues. V lost 0 bases, J lost 7 bases, and 8 bases stayed unmatched. Germline V gives CDR1 SNHLY, CDR2 FYNNEI. The CDR3 region is CASSEANSQGGGYTF. DNA for the CDR3: TGTGCCAGCAGTGAAGCGAACAGCCAGGGGGGTGGCTACACCTTC.

The chain joins TRBV6-1 to TRBJ1-2; 9 nucleotides align to TRBD1. Germline V gives CDR1 MNHNS, CDR2 SASEGT. The CDR3 loop spans 14 amino acids. In nucleotides, the CDR3 is TGTGCGGCGAATGTAGTAGGGACAGGGAATAGCTACACCTTC. Translating gives CAANVVGTGNSYTF.

This chain connects TRBV4-1 to TRBJ2-5, with D possibly TRBD1 on 6 matching bases. V lost 6 bases to trimming and J lost 5 bases, with 19 bases between them. The CDR3 spans 15 residues. Germline V gene sequence: CDR1 MGHRA, CDR2 YSYEKL. CDR3 sequence (DNA): TGCGCCAGCAGGCAGGGGATGAGGGTTAAGGAGACCCAGTACTTC. Its translation is CASRQGMRVKETQYF.

This rearrangement joins TRBV2 to TRBJ1-1, with 7 bases lining up with TRBD1. The CDR3 covers 14 residues. With V trimmed by 6 bases and J by 4 bases, 8 bases remained unmatched. Germline V gene lookup returns CDR1 SNHLY and CDR2 FYNNEI. The CDR3 region is CASRRLQGSTEAFF. The CDR3, as DNA: TGTGCCAGCAGGAGATTACAGGGGAGCACTGAAGCTTTCTTT.